This T cell receptor beta chain came from a study of blood T cells in healthy people across ages. Then a second PCR, running about 6 to 12 cycles, was carried out with a sample-barcoded 5' primer and a J-beta primer mix. Individual samples furnished no less than 2.5 million CDR3-containing paired-end reads apiece. A single record per CDR3 protein comes from TCRdb applying MiXCR to the 5' RACE reads. Seen here are around 500,000 distinct CDR3 sequences, about 25% observed once, and the top ten hold approximately 3.5%. The CDR3 contains 17 residues. CDR1 is MGHRA, CDR2 YSYEKL, per germline. About this clonotype: Its ends do not fully match the called genes, so a read error is possible.

Another study also made use of these data, one on T cells of mothers and their children.

The sample was blood. The genes are TRBV4-1 and TRBJ1-2; tentatively, D is TRBD1 (6 bases). This TCR came from a boy aged 2 to 9 in good health. Here the CDR3 reads CASSQADRTGFVYGYTF. The CDR3 nucleotides read TGCGCCAGCAGCCAAGCGGACAGAACAGGGTTTGTCTATGGCTACACTTTC.